The rows below give T cell receptor beta chains drawn from one sample of a study of cytomegalovirus exposure and HLA in healthy donors. Profiled with immunoSEQ multiplex PCR; TCRdb holds only in-frame clones, not every one. This sample has about 120,000 clones; around 86% occur once, and the top ten carry 3.9%. Sequenced sample: PBMCs. The source of these receptors is a woman between 25 and 40 years old in good health and CMV-seronegative. The CDR3 runs from the conserved cysteine through the conserved F or W. Fields, in order: D gene, V gene, clone size, J gene, CDR3 DNA, CDR3 protein. D genes are given only for firm matches. Part of the rows lack a size; the others show once, few, many or a class for expanded clones.

D gene: TRBD1
V gene: TRBV10-3
clone size: -
J gene: TRBJ1-3
CDR3 DNA: TGTGCCATCAGCGGACAGGGGGCGTTTGGAAACACCATATATTTT
CDR3 protein: CAISGQGAFGNTIYF

D gene: TRBD1
V gene: TRBV6-5
clone size: once
J gene: TRBJ2-7
CDR3 DNA: TGTGCCAGCAGTTCGCCGGGACAGGGGCGCTACGAGCAGTACTTC
CDR3 protein: CASSSPGQGRYEQYF

D gene: TRBD2
V gene: TRBV27
clone size: -
J gene: TRBJ2-7
CDR3 DNA: TGTGCCAGCAGAGTATCCGGGACTATTTCCTACGAGCAGTACTTC
CDR3 protein: CASRVSGTISYEQYF

D gene: TRBD2
V gene: TRBV6-5
clone size: -
J gene: TRBJ2-7
CDR3 DNA: TGTGCCAGCAGCTCTAGGACTAGCGGGAGTAACGAGCAGTACTTC
CDR3 protein: CASSSRTSGSNEQYF

D gene: TRBD2
V gene: TRBV27
clone size: -
J gene: TRBJ2-1
CDR3 DNA: TGTGCCAGCAGTATTAGCGGGAGTGTTAATGAGCAGTTCTTC
CDR3 protein: CASSISGSVNEQFF

D gene: TRBD2
V gene: TRBV19
clone size: -
J gene: TRBJ2-5
CDR3 DNA: TGTGCCAGTAGTATTGCGGGAGAGGAAGAGACCCAGTACTTC
CDR3 protein: CASSIAGEEETQYF

D gene: -
V gene: TRBV30
clone size: -
J gene: TRBJ1-6
CDR3 DNA: TGTGCCTGGAGTGTAGGTGCGGGTTCACCCCTCCACTTT
CDR3 protein: CAWSVGAGSPLHF

D gene: -
V gene: TRBV10-1
clone size: -
J gene: TRBJ1-2
CDR3 DNA: TGCGCCAGCAGTGAGTCGGACAGATCGAACTATGGCTACACCTTC
CDR3 protein: CASSESDRSNYGYTF

D gene: -
V gene: TRBV5-1
clone size: few
J gene: TRBJ2-5
CDR3 DNA: TGCGCCAGCAGCTTGGATGACAGCCTACAAGAGACCCAGTACTTC
CDR3 protein: CASSLDDSLQETQYF

D gene: -
V gene: TRBV29-1
clone size: -
J gene: TRBJ1-2
CDR3 DNA: TGCAGCGTTGTCCGGGGTGGCTATGGCTACACCTTC
CDR3 protein: CSVVRGGYGYTF

D gene: -
V gene: TRBV5-4
clone size: once
J gene: TRBJ1-2
CDR3 DNA: TGTGCCAGCAGCTTGGGAGCGGCGGGACCCAATAACTATGGCTACACCTTC
CDR3 protein: CASSLGAAGPNNYGYTF

D gene: -
V gene: TRBV30
clone size: -
J gene: TRBJ2-6
CDR3 DNA: TGTGCCTCCGGGACATCCGGGGCCAACGTCCTGACTTTC
CDR3 protein: CASGTSGANVLTF

D gene: -
V gene: TRBV11-2
clone size: few
J gene: TRBJ1-1
CDR3 DNA: TGTGCCAGCAGCTTAGTAGAGGGCAATGAAGCTTTCTTT
CDR3 protein: CASSLVEGNEAFF

D gene: -
V gene: TRBV5-1
clone size: -
J gene: TRBJ2-5
CDR3 DNA: TGCGCCAGCAGCTTGACAGGGAGCCAAGAGACCCAGTACTTC
CDR3 protein: CASSLTGSQETQYF

D gene: TRBD2
V gene: TRBV28
clone size: once
J gene: TRBJ2-7
CDR3 DNA: TGTGCCAGCGGGAGGGCCGGCTACGAGCAGTACTTC
CDR3 protein: CASGRAGYEQYF

D gene: -
V gene: TRBV19
clone size: once
J gene: TRBJ2-1
CDR3 DNA: TGTGCCAGTAGTTGGGCCGGGGAAGTCTCCTACAATGAGCAGTTCTTC
CDR3 protein: CASSWAGEVSYNEQFF

D gene: -
V gene: TRBV27
clone size: once
J gene: TRBJ1-4
CDR3 DNA: TGTGCCAGCAGTCCGGCAGGGTTTTCGAAACTGTTTTTT
CDR3 protein: CASSPAGFSKLFF

D gene: -
V gene: TRBV29-1
clone size: -
J gene: TRBJ2-7
CDR3 DNA: TGCAGCGTGGGCCAGCGGGCAGGGGGGGAGCAGTACTTC
CDR3 protein: CSVGQRAGGEQYF

D gene: TRBD2
V gene: TRBV5-1
clone size: -
J gene: TRBJ2-1
CDR3 DNA: TGCGCCAGCAGCTTGTCAGCCGGACTAGCGGGCGAGCAGTTCTTC
CDR3 protein: CASSLSAGLAGEQFF

D gene: -
V gene: TRBV27
clone size: -
J gene: TRBJ1-5
CDR3 DNA: TGTGCCAGCAGTTTCAGGAATCAGCCCCAGCATTTT
CDR3 protein: CASSFRNQPQHF

D gene: -
V gene: TRBV14
clone size: -
J gene: TRBJ2-7
CDR3 DNA: TGTGCCAGCAGCCCGTCGATATGGAGGGAGCAGTACTTC
CDR3 protein: CASSPSIWREQYF

D gene: TRBD2
V gene: TRBV6-6
clone size: -
J gene: TRBJ2-5
CDR3 DNA: TGTGCCAGCAGGGCGGGAGGTTATGGAGAGACCCAGTACTTC
CDR3 protein: CASRAGGYGETQYF

D gene: TRBD2
V gene: TRBV7-9
clone size: -
J gene: TRBJ2-7
CDR3 DNA: TGTGCCAGCAGCTTAGGTCTAGCGGGATTCAACGAGCAGTACTTC
CDR3 protein: CASSLGLAGFNEQYF

D gene: TRBD2
V gene: TRBV11-3
clone size: few
J gene: TRBJ2-2
CDR3 DNA: TGTGCCAGCAGTCATCCGGCGGGGGGCACCGGGGAGCTGTTTTTT
CDR3 protein: CASSHPAGGTGELFF

D gene: -
V gene: TRBV29-1
clone size: -
J gene: TRBJ2-2
CDR3 DNA: TGCAGCGTTGGACCAGGTGCCGGGGAGCTGTTTTTT
CDR3 protein: CSVGPGAGELFF

D gene: -
V gene: TRBV5-1
clone size: -
J gene: TRBJ2-7
CDR3 DNA: TGCGCCAGCGCGACACATACATTTTACGAGCAGTACTTC
CDR3 protein: CASATHTFYEQYF

D gene: TRBD1
V gene: TRBV15
clone size: -
J gene: TRBJ2-7
CDR3 DNA: TGTGCCACCAGCAGTCTCAACAGGGGCAGCTACGAGCAGTACTTC
CDR3 protein: CATSSLNRGSYEQYF

D gene: TRBD2
V gene: TRBV7-2
clone size: -
J gene: TRBJ2-1
CDR3 DNA: TGTGCCAGCAGCTCCGTCGGGGGGAGCTCCTACAATGAGCAGTTCTTC
CDR3 protein: CASSSVGGSSYNEQFF

D gene: -
V gene: TRBV9
clone size: -
J gene: TRBJ2-3
CDR3 DNA: TGTGCCAGCAGCGTAGATCCGGGAGCCCCAGATACGCAGTATTTT
CDR3 protein: CASSVDPGAPDTQYF

D gene: -
V gene: TRBV13
clone size: -
J gene: TRBJ2-7
CDR3 DNA: TGTGCCAGCAGCCATTCGGGACTTTCAAGCTCCTACGAGCAGTACTTC
CDR3 protein: CASSHSGLSSSYEQYF

D gene: -
V gene: TRBV27
clone size: few
J gene: TRBJ2-7
CDR3 DNA: TGTGCCAGCAGACGGACAGTACTGAGCTCCTACGAGCAGTACTTC
CDR3 protein: CASRRTVLSSYEQYF

D gene: TRBD2
V gene: TRBV5-1
clone size: -
J gene: TRBJ2-2
CDR3 DNA: TGCGCCAGCAGCTTGCCGGGAGGCACCGGGGAGCTGTTTTTT
CDR3 protein: CASSLPGGTGELFF

D gene: -
V gene: TRBV21-1
clone size: -
J gene: TRBJ1-1
CDR3 DNA: TGTGCCAGCAGCAGCTCCTCCACGGGATGCGACACTGAAGCTTTCTTT
CDR3 protein: CASSSSSTGCDTEAFF

D gene: -
V gene: TRBV23-1
clone size: -
J gene: TRBJ1-2
CDR3 DNA: TGCGCCAGCAGGGGTTTTAGCGGTGGCTACACCTTC
CDR3 protein: CASRGFSGGYTF

D gene: TRBD1
V gene: TRBV30
clone size: few
J gene: TRBJ1-4
CDR3 DNA: TGTGCCTGGAGGGGACAGGCAACTAATGAAAAACTGTTTTTT
CDR3 protein: CAWRGQATNEKLFF

D gene: TRBD2
V gene: TRBV9
clone size: -
J gene: TRBJ2-3
CDR3 DNA: TGTGCCAGCAGCGTAGCTGGCGGGAGCAGCACAGATACGCAGTATTTT
CDR3 protein: CASSVAGGSSTDTQYF

D gene: -
V gene: TRBV6-6
clone size: -
J gene: TRBJ2-3
CDR3 DNA: TGTGCCAGCTCGCGGGCGACCACAGATACGCAGTATTTT
CDR3 protein: CASSRATTDTQYF

D gene: TRBD2
V gene: TRBV11-1
clone size: -
J gene: TRBJ2-4
CDR3 DNA: TGTGCCAGCAGCTTAGCCGGGACTAGCAACATTCAGTACTTC
CDR3 protein: CASSLAGTSNIQYF

D gene: TRBD2
V gene: TRBV27
clone size: -
J gene: TRBJ2-5
CDR3 DNA: TGTGCCAGCAGTTCGCAGCGGGAGAGGGTGGAGACCCAGTACTTC
CDR3 protein: CASSSQRERVETQYF

D gene: TRBD1
V gene: TRBV28
clone size: -
J gene: TRBJ1-1
CDR3 DNA: TGTGCCAGCACATCAGGGGGACGTGATGAAGCTTTCTTT
CDR3 protein: CASTSGGRDEAFF

D gene: TRBD2
V gene: TRBV7-3
clone size: -
J gene: TRBJ2-1
CDR3 DNA: TGTGCCAGCAGCTCGCTAGCGGCATCCTACAATGAGCAGTTCTTC
CDR3 protein: CASSSLAASYNEQFF

D gene: TRBD2
V gene: TRBV28
clone size: -
J gene: TRBJ2-3
CDR3 DNA: TGTGCCAGCAGAGGGACTAGCGGAGCGGATACGCAGTATTTT
CDR3 protein: CASRGTSGADTQYF

D gene: TRBD2
V gene: TRBV28
clone size: -
J gene: TRBJ2-6
CDR3 DNA: TGTGCCAGCAGTTCCTTTAGCGGGGCGAGCTCTGGGGCCAACGTCCTGACTTTC
CDR3 protein: CASSSFSGASSGANVLTF